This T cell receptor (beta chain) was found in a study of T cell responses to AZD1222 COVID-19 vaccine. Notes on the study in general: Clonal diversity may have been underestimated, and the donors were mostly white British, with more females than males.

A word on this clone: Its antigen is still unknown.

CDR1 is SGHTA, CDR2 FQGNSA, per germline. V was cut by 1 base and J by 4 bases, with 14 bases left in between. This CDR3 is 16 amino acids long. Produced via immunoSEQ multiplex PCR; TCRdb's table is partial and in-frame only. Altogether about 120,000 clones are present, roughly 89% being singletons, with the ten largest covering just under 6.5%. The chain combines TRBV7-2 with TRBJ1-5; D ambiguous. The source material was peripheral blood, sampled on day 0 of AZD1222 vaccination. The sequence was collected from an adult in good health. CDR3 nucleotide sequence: TGTGCCAGCAGCTTAGGGGCGGGCGTTACAAATCAGCCCCAGCATTTT. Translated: CASSLGAGVTNQPQHF.